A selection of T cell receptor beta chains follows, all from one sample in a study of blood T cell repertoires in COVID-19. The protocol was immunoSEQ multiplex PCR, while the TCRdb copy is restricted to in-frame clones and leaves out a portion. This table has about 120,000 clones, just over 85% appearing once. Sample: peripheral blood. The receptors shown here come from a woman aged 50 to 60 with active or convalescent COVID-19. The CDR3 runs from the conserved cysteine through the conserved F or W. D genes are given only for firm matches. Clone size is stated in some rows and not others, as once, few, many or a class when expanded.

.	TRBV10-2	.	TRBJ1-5	CASRAAGISNQPQHF	TGCGCCAGCAGGGCGGCGGGTATAAGCAATCAGCCCCAGCATTTT
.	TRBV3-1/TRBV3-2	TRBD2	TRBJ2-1	CASSHWTSGNSYNEQFF	TGTGCCAGCAGCCACTGGACTAGCGGAAACTCCTACAATGAGCAGTTCTTC
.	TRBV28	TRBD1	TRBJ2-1	CASSPLAFRQGGQQFF	TGTGCCAGCAGTCCTCTAGCCTTTCGACAGGGCGGCCAGCAGTTCTTC
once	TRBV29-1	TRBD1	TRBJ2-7	CSVKLWDRPYEQYF	TGCAGCGTTAAGTTGTGGGACAGACCCTACGAGCAGTACTTC
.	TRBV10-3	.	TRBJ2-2	CAIKKGTTGELFF	TGTGCCATCAAAAAGGGGACAACCGGGGAGCTGTTTTTT
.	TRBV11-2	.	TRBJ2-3	CASSLLAATQYF	TGTGCCAGCAGCCTACTTGCCGCTACGCAGTATTTT
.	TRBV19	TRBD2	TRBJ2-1	CASSIGGRGNNEQFF	TGTGCCAGTAGTATTGGCGGGAGGGGAAACAATGAGCAGTTCTTC
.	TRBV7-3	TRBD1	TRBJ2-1	CASSLSGQGNEQFF	TGTGCCAGCAGCCTTTCAGGACAGGGGAATGAGCAGTTCTTC
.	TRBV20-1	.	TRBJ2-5	CSASGIETQYF	TGCAGTGCTAGCGGGATAGAGACCCAGTACTTC
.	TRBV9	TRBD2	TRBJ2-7	CASSVGGEGNEQYF	TGTGCCAGCAGCGTAGGTGGGGAGGGTAACGAGCAGTACTTC
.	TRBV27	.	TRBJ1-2	CASSSWDSFSAGYTF	TGTGCCAGCAGTTCCTGGGACTCTTTTTCGGCTGGCTACACCTTC
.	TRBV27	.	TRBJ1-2	CASSPQGGVLFNYGYTF	TGTGCCAGCAGTCCCCAGGGAGGGGTTTTATTTAACTATGGCTACACCTTC
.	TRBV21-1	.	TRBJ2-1	CASSRPGLAGTMVEQFF	TGTGCCAGCAGCAGGCCCGGACTAGCTGGCACAATGGTTGAGCAGTTCTTC
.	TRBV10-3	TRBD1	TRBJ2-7	CAINPGTGAYEQYF	TGTGCCATCAATCCCGGGACAGGGGCCTACGAGCAGTACTTC
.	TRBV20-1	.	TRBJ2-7	CSAVLVHEQYF	TGCAGTGCCGTCCTAGTCCACGAGCAGTACTTC
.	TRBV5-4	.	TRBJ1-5	CASSLGPGRDSNQPQHF	TGTGCCAGCAGCTTGGGCCCCGGGAGGGATAGCAATCAGCCCCAGCATTTT
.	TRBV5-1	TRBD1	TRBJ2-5	CASSLEAGGQETQYF	TGCGCCAGCAGCTTGGAGGCAGGGGGCCAAGAGACCCAGTACTTC
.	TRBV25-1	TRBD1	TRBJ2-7	CASSEQGARYEQYF	TGTGCCAGCAGTGAACAGGGGGCCAGGTACGAGCAGTACTTC